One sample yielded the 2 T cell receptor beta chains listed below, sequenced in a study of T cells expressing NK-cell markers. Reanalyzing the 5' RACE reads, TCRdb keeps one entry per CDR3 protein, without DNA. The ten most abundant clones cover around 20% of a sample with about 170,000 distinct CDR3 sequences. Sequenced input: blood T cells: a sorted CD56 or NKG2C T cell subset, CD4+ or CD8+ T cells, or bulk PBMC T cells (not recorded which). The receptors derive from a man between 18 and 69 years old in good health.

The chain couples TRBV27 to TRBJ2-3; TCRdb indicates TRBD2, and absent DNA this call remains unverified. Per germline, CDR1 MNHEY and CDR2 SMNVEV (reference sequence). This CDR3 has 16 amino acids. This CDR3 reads CASSTTSGPSTDTQYF.

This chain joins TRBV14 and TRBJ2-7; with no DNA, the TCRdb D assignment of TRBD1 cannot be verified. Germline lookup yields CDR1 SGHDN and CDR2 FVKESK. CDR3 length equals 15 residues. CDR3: CASSQKDRDGYEQYF.